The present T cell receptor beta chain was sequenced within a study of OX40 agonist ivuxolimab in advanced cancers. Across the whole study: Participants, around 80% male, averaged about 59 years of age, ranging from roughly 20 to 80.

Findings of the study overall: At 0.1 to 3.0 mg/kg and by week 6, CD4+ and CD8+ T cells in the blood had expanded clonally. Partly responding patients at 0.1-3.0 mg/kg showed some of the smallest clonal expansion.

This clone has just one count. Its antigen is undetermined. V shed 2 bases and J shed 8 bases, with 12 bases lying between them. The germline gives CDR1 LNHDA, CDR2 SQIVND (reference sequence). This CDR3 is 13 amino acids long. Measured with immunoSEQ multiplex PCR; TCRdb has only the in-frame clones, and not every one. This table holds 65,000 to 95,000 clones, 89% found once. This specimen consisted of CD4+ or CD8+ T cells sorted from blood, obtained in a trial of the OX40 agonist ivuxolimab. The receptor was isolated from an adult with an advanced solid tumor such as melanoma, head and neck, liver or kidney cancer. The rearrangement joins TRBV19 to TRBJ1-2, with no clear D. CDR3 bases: TGTGCCAGTAGTATACGGGAGCAGGAAGGCTACACCTTC. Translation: CASSIREQEGYTF.